The rows below give T cell receptor beta chains drawn from one sample of a study of T cell repertoires in cytomegalovirus infection. TCRdb reprocessed the reads via MiXCR and lists one record per CDR3 protein. This sample yields approximately 97,000 distinct CDR3 sequences, of which approximately 16% are seen a single time; about 8.8% belongs to the top ten. The source material was PBMCs. Source of these receptors: a human donor in good health (CMV status not recorded). Some clones in this sample may be carry-over from other donors' samples. The CDR3 runs from the conserved cysteine through the conserved F or W. Each record gives: V gene, D gene, J gene, clone size, CDR3 protein, CDR3 DNA. A D gene is named only where the DNA matches it firmly. Some rows have no size entry. The others give once, few or many, or a class for an expanded clone.

TRBV2,TRBD2,TRBJ2-3,-,CASPNSLAGGTDTQYF,TGTGCCAGCCCTAACAGCCTAGCGGGGGGCACAGATACGCAGTATTTT
TRBV12-3/TRBV12-4,-,TRBJ2-5,many,CASSSGGLQETQYF,TGTGCCAGCAGTTCTGGTGGGCTCCAAGAGACCCAGTACTTC
TRBV6-2/TRBV6-3,-,TRBJ1-1,few,CASSYYNFRGEAFF,TGTGCCAGCAGTTATTACAACTTTAGGGGTGAAGCTTTCTTT
TRBV30,TRBD1,TRBJ1-2,-,CAWSVKDRNYGYTF,TGTGCCTGGAGTGTAAAGGACAGGAACTATGGCTACACCTTC
TRBV7-2,TRBD1,TRBJ2-7,many,CASSLNRGPYEQYF,TGTGCCAGCAGCTTAAACAGGGGACCCTACGAGCAGTACTTC
TRBV20-1,-,TRBJ2-3,few,CSARDPGTDGTDTQYF,TGCAGTGCTAGAGATCCGGGCACTGATGGCACAGATACGCAGTATTTT
TRBV12-3/TRBV12-4,-,TRBJ2-1,many,CASSPSGRFYNEQFF,TGTGCCAGCAGCCCCTCGGGACGGTTCTACAATGAGCAGTTCTTC
TRBV2,-,TRBJ2-4,few,CASSLQGVLAKNIQYF,TGTGCCAGCAGCCTACAGGGAGTCCTAGCCAAAAACATTCAGTACTTC
TRBV6-2/TRBV6-3,-,TRBJ1-3,few,CASSYSMDISSGNTIYF,TGTGCCAGCAGTTACTCGATGGACATCAGCTCTGGAAACACCATATATTTT
TRBV12-3/TRBV12-4,-,TRBJ2-1,-,CASSPPSGKGWFF,TGTGCCAGCAGTCCCCCCTCAGGGAAGGGTTGGTTCTTC
TRBV7-2,-,TRBJ1-1,many,CASSLMPVGEAFF,TGTGCCAGCAGCCTCATGCCGGTGGGTGAAGCTTTCTTT
TRBV19,-,TRBJ2-7,-,CASSMVKGGGSYEQYF,TGTGCCAGTAGTATGGTAAAGGGGGGCGGCTCCTACGAGCAGTACTTC
TRBV7-2,-,TRBJ2-5,many,CASSYRVGGAVEETQYF,TGTGCCAGCAGCTACCGCGTGGGGGGCGCAGTGGAGGAGACCCAGTACTTC
TRBV4-3,-,TRBJ1-1,-,CASSQAVHPTRDTEAFF,TGCGCCAGCAGCCAAGCTGTTCATCCAACCCGGGACACTGAAGCTTTCTTT
TRBV7-2,-,TRBJ2-2,once,CASKTSRVELFF,TGTGCCAGCAAGACTTCTCGGGTGGAGCTGTTTTTT
TRBV7-6,-,TRBJ2-1,few,CASSLGQGIAEFF,TGTGCCAGCAGCTTAGGTCAGGGGATTGCTGAGTTCTTC
TRBV28,-,TRBJ1-1,many,CASSYREAFF,TGTGCCAGCAGTTACAGGGAAGCTTTCTTT
TRBV7-6,TRBD1,TRBJ2-3,many,CASSVGQVVTDTQYF,TGTGCCAGCAGCGTAGGACAGGTGGTCACAGATACGCAGTATTTT
TRBV6-2/TRBV6-3,-,TRBJ2-3,few,CASSYSGTDSMKDTQYF,TGTGCCAGCAGTTACTCCGGGACCGACTCAATGAAGGATACGCAGTATTTT
TRBV7-2,-,TRBJ2-1,many,CASSFMRDNEQFF,TGTGCCAGCAGCTTCATGAGGGACAATGAGCAGTTCTTC
TRBV6-6,-,TRBJ1-4,-,CASSPGIQLFF,TGTGCCAGCAGTCCAGGGATTCAACTGTTTTTT
TRBV7-3,-,TRBJ2-1,-,CASNVVGTYQYNEQFF,TGTGCCAGCAACGTAGTCGGGACTTACCAATACAATGAGCAGTTCTTC
TRBV19,-,TRBJ2-5,many,CASSSGLPVPETQYF,TGTGCCAGTAGTAGCGGACTACCCGTACCGGAGACCCAGTACTTC
TRBV29-1,-,TRBJ1-2,-,CSVGRQGYTF,TGCAGCGTTGGCAGACAGGGCTACACCTTC
TRBV28,-,TRBJ1-3,few,CASSPPRAPGNTIYF,TGTGCCAGCAGTCCACCCCGGGCCCCCGGAAACACCATATATTTT
TRBV7-9,-,TRBJ2-7,many,CASSPPRSSYEQYF,TGTGCCAGCAGCCCGCCGCGGAGCTCCTACGAGCAGTACTTC
TRBV2,-,TRBJ1-2,few,CASSEGGNSGYTF,TGTGCCAGCAGTGAGGGGGGTAATAGTGGCTACACCTTC
TRBV20-1,TRBD1,TRBJ2-1,few,CSASYGTGIVYEQFF,TGCAGTGCTTCCTACGGGACAGGGATTGTGTATGAGCAGTTCTTC
TRBV2,-,TRBJ1-4,few,CASRQNLHNEKLFF,TGTGCCAGCAGGCAGAACCTTCATAATGAAAAACTGTTTTTT
TRBV2,-,TRBJ2-7,-,CASTVGPGEQYF,TGTGCCAGCACGGTGGGGCCCGGAGAGCAGTACTTC
TRBV9,TRBD1,TRBJ1-3,-,CASSVYGTGDPLSGNTIYF,TGTGCCAGCAGCGTATACGGGACAGGGGATCCCCTCTCTGGAAACACCATATATTTT
TRBV7-2,TRBD1,TRBJ2-1,few,CASSPRNRDSGNEQFF,TGTGCCAGCAGCCCTAGGAACCGGGACAGCGGCAATGAGCAGTTCTTC
TRBV7-3,TRBD1,TRBJ1-6,many,CASSPNGQGEPLHF,TGTGCCAGCAGCCCCAACGGACAGGGAGAACCCCTCCACTTT
TRBV24-1,-,TRBJ1-2,once,CATGEGSGYTF,TGTGCCACCGGAGAGGGTAGCGGCTACACCTTC
TRBV4-2,-,TRBJ2-1,few,CASSQDGRGQPNEQFF,TGTGCCAGCAGCCAAGATGGGCGGGGACAACCCAATGAGCAGTTCTTC
TRBV7-9,TRBD1,TRBJ2-1,few,CASSATGFGSYNEQFF,TGTGCCAGCAGCGCGACAGGGTTCGGCTCCTACAATGAGCAGTTCTTC
TRBV7-2,-,TRBJ1-6,many,CASSSTAPSSYNSPLHF,TGTGCCAGCAGCTCCACTGCCCCCAGCTCCTATAATTCACCCCTCCACTTT
TRBV20-1,-,TRBJ2-1,-,CSAFRGSYNEQFF,TGCAGTGCGTTTCGCGGGTCCTACAATGAGCAGTTCTTC
TRBV6-6,-,TRBJ1-1,few,CASGPNTEAFF,TGTGCCAGCGGACCAAACACTGAAGCTTTCTTT
TRBV29-1,-,TRBJ1-2,many,CSVVDGDGYTF,TGCAGCGTTGTGGACGGAGATGGCTACACCTTC
TRBV20-1,-,TRBJ1-1,-,CSAPEPRQEAFF,TGCAGTGCTCCGGAACCGAGACAAGAAGCTTTCTTT
TRBV12-3/TRBV12-4,TRBD1,TRBJ1-1,-,CASRGLGQGTMNTEAFF,TGTGCCAGCAGAGGCCTTGGACAGGGTACTATGAACACTGAAGCTTTCTTT
TRBV20-1,-,TRBJ2-1,-,CSVAAGSYNEQFF,TGCAGTGTGGCGGCTGGCTCCTACAATGAGCAGTTCTTC
TRBV6-6,-,TRBJ2-5,-,CASSYSNRRSLSTQYF,TGTGCCAGCAGTTACTCGAATCGGAGATCTCTGTCGACCCAGTACTTC
TRBV19,-,TRBJ1-2,few,CASSKGGGERTTF,TGTGCCAGTAGTAAAGGGGGAGGAGAGCGTACGACCTTC
TRBV7-2,-,TRBJ2-5,-,CASSNPRVGIETQYF,TGTGCCAGCAGCAACCCTCGGGTTGGAATAGAGACCCAGTACTTC
TRBV30,-,TRBJ1-1,-,CAWSVSPNTEAFF,TGTGCCTGGAGTGTTTCCCCTAACACTGAAGCTTTCTTT
TRBV7-2,-,TRBJ2-4,many,CASSYGLAKNIQYF,TGTGCCAGCAGCTACGGACTAGCCAAAAACATTCAGTACTTC
TRBV6-2/TRBV6-3,-,TRBJ2-4,-,CASREGGSDIQYF,TGTGCCAGCAGGGAAGGGGGTTCCGACATTCAGTACTTC
TRBV12-3/TRBV12-4,-,TRBJ2-5,many,CASSLTEQETQYF,TGTGCCAGCAGTTTAACAGAACAAGAGACCCAGTACTTC
TRBV7-6,-,TRBJ2-1,many,CASSSYSGAGQFF,TGTGCCAGCAGCTCCTACTCAGGGGCAGGGCAGTTCTTC
TRBV7-8,-,TRBJ1-2,many,CASSLKGLDGYTF,TGTGCCAGCAGCTTAAAGGGCCTCGATGGCTACACCTTC
TRBV7-9,TRBD2,TRBJ2-1,-,CASSPHSGKNEQFF,TGTGCCAGCAGCCCACATAGCGGGAAAAATGAGCAGTTCTTC